The 29 T cell receptor beta chains below all came from one sample that was sequenced in a study of cytomegalovirus exposure and HLA in healthy donors. Use of 60 Vbeta and 13 Jbeta primers characterized the PCR. The assay was immunoSEQ multiplex PCR, and TCRdb's table has in-frame clones only and misses some. The sample holds 170,000 or so clones; approximately 78% are singletons and the top ten take roughly an eighth. The sequencing sample was made of PBMCs. These receptors originate from a woman between 45 and 65 years old in good health and CMV-seropositive.

The chain links TRBV19 to TRBJ1-4; TRBD1 is a possible D gene (6 bases). The length of the CDR3 is 12 residues. The germline CDR1 and CDR2 sequences are LNHDA and SQIVND (reference sequence). The V end was cut by 9 bases, the J end by 13 bases, with 18 bases between. CDR3 region: CARTGFYGGLFF. The CDR3 region has the DNA TGTGCCAGAACAGGGTTCTATGGAGGACTGTTTTTT.

This sequence joins TRBV7-3 and TRBJ2-7, with 9 positions matching TRBD1. This CDR3 is 13 amino acids long. V trimming: 5 bases; J trimming: 4 bases; junction bases outside the gene matches: 3. Germline CDR1 is SGHTA and CDR2 is FQGTGA. The CDR3 nucleotides are TGTGCCAGCAGCCCGGGACAGGGTTACGAGCAGTACTTC. Translated: CASSPGQGYEQYF. The full variable domain, with the rest looked up from reference TRBV7-3 and TRBJ2-7, is GAGVSQTPSNKVTEKGKYVELRCDPISGHTALYWYRQSLGQGPEFLIYFQGTGAADDSGLPNDRFFAVRPEGSVSTLKIQRTERGDSAVYLCASSPGQGYEQYFGPGTRLTVT.

This clone was observed a few times. The chain has TRBV25-1 and TRBJ1-3, with D uncertain. The V and J ends lost 3 bases and 8 bases respectively, with 8 bases between them. The CDR3 is 12 residues long. Germline assignment: CDR1 MGHDK and CDR2 SYGVNS. The CDR3 DNA reads TGTGCCAGCAGTGATTTCGGGGACACCATATATTTT. Translation gives CASSDFGDTIYF.

This clone has just a few counts. V is TRBV9 and J is TRBJ2-2; possible D gene TRBD2, 6 bases. Germline lookup yields CDR1 SGDLS and CDR2 YYNGEE. The CDR3 loop spans 13 amino acids. V gave up 5 bases and J gave up 6 bases, with 11 bases separating them. CDR3 sequence: CASSPTGAGELFF. The CDR3 DNA reads as TGTGCCAGCAGTCCCACGGGGGCCGGGGAGCTGTTTTTT.

The chain employs TRBV4-2 and TRBJ2-3, with D possibly TRBD1 on 5 matching bases. V lost 1 base and J lost 0, with 11 bases in between. Germline V gene lookup returns CDR1 LGHNA and CDR2 YNFKEQ. This CDR3 comprises 16 residues. The CDR3: CASSQARTTSTDTQYF. The CDR3 DNA follows: TGTGCCAGCAGCCAAGCAAGGACAACTAGCACAGATACGCAGTATTTT.

The gene calls are TRBV7-9 and TRBJ2-1; 8 bases fit TRBD1. The CDR3 contains 16 residues. Trimming removed 6 bases from V and 7 bases from J; junction bases left unmatched: 14. Germline loops: CDR1 SEHNR, CDR2 FQNEAQ (reference sequence). CDR3 coding DNA: TGTGCCAGCAGGGGTCCGGTTGGACAGGGTCGAAATGAGCAGTTCTTC. Amino acid sequence: CASRGPVGQGRNEQFF. Full variable domain (outside the CDR3, taken from reference TRBV7-9 and TRBJ2-1): DTGVSQNPRHKITKRGQNVTFRCDPISEHNRLYWYRQTLGQGPEFLTYFQNEAQLEKSRLLSDRFSAERPKGSFSTLEIQRTEQGDSAMYLCASRGPVGQGRNEQFFGPGTRLTVL.

This clone was observed a single time. The chain has TRBV7-6 and TRBJ2-5; D uncertain. CDR3 length: 13 residues. CDR1 is SGHVS, CDR2 FNYEAQ, per germline. V was clipped by 1 base and J by 5 bases, with 8 bases between them. The CDR3 bases are TGTGCCAGCAGCTTAGGGAGTGGGGAGACCCAGTACTTC. As protein: CASSLGSGETQYF.

Comment on this clone: Its ends do not fully match the called genes, so a read error is possible. The chain employs TRBV7-9 and TRBJ1-6, with TRBD1 matching over 11 bases. The CDR3 contains 16 residues. Germline V gives CDR1 SEHNR, CDR2 FQNEAQ (reference sequence). The CDR3 nucleotides are TGTTCCAGCAGCTTCGGGGGGACAGGGGGTAATTCACCCCTCCACTTT. Its translation is CSSSFGGTGGNSPLHF. Together with reference TRBV7-9 and TRBJ1-6, the CDR3 gives the full variable domain: DTGVSQNPRHKITKRGQNVTFRCDPISEHNRLYWYRQTLGQGPEFLTYFQNEAQLEKSRLLSDRFSAERPKGSFSTLEIQRTEQGDSAMYLCSSSFGGTGGNSPLHFGNGTRLTVT.

V and J are TRBV19 and TRBJ1-2; a possible D gene is TRBD1 (5 bases). This CDR3 comprises 14 residues. Germline CDR1 and CDR2: LNHDA and SQIVND (reference sequence). The V and J ends lost 5 bases and 6 bases respectively, with 16 bases between them. This CDR3 reads CASSFGGRSDGYTF. The DNA for the CDR3 is TGTGCCAGTAGTTTTGGGGGGAGAAGCGATGGCTACACCTTC.

The chain employs TRBV2 and TRBJ1-2; 8 bases map to TRBD1. The V gene's germline CDR1 is SNHLY and CDR2 FYNNEI. V was pared by 2 bases and J by 8 bases, with 7 bases of the junction left unmatched. The CDR3 consists of 14 residues. CDR3 DNA sequence: TGTGCCAGCAGTGAAAAAAGGGGGACAGGAGGCTACACCTTC. Protein: CASSEKRGTGGYTF.

The V call is TRBV27, the J call TRBJ2-7; tentatively, D is TRBD2 (7 bases). The germline CDR1 and CDR2 sequences are MNHEY and SMNVEV (reference sequence). V dropped 2 bases and J dropped 2 bases, with 13 bases sitting between them. The CDR3 extends over 15 amino acids. The chain's CDR3 is CASSLKAGAPYEQYF. CDR3 DNA: TGTGCCAGCAGTTTAAAGGCGGGGGCCCCCTACGAGCAGTACTTC.

The rearrangement uses TRBV4-1 and TRBJ2-5, with TRBD1 matching over 8 bases. This CDR3 is built from 15 residues. With V trimmed by 4 bases and J by 5 bases, 9 bases remained unmatched. Germline CDR1 and CDR2: MGHRA and YSYEKL. The chain's CDR3 is CASSLLSRGPETQYF. The CDR3 region has the DNA TGCGCCAGCAGCCTCTTGAGCAGGGGGCCGGAGACCCAGTACTTC.

The chain combines TRBV6-1 with TRBJ2-5; 7 bases map to TRBD1. This CDR3 is built from 14 residues. Germline assignment: CDR1 MNHNS and CDR2 SASEGT. V trimming: 4 bases; J trimming: 4 bases; junction bases outside the gene matches: 6. The CDR3 spells CASSVMTGRETQYF. The CDR3 DNA is TGTGCCAGCAGTGTTATGACAGGGAGAGAGACCCAGTACTTC.

This rearrangement joins TRBV28 to TRBJ1-6, with D uncertain. V lost 6 bases to trimming and J lost 7 bases, with 7 bases between them. Germline-derived CDR1 and CDR2 are MDHEN and SYDVKM. The CDR3 is 12 residues long. The DNA for the CDR3 is TGTGCCAGCAGCGAGCTCAATTCACCCCTCCACTTT. It encodes CASSELNSPLHF.

The chain employs TRBV10-3 and TRBJ2-3, with D perhaps matching TRBD2 (7 bases). Trimming took 6 bases from V and 5 from J, leaving 21 bases between them. Germline CDR1 reads ENHRY; CDR2 reads SYGVKD. The CDR3 consists of 16 residues. The CDR3 protein is CAISAKGGGPGDTQYF. CDR3 in DNA: TGTGCCATCAGCGCCAAAGGGGGGGGGCCGGGAGATACGCAGTATTTT.

The chain has TRBV11-2 and TRBJ2-1; TRBD1 matches at 8 bases. Trimming removed 4 bases from V and 8 bases from J; junction bases left unmatched: 16. CDR1 and CDR2 from the germline V gene are SGHAT and FQNNGV. The CDR3 has 17 residues. Here the CDR3 DNA reads TGTGCCAGCAGCTGGAGAGGGACAGGCCTCCATGGGGATGAGCAGTTCTTC. Amino acid sequence: CASSWRGTGLHGDEQFF.

The chain uses TRBV5-1 and TRBJ1-6; D uncertain. The CDR3 is 14 residues long. V was clipped by 0 bases and J by 6 bases, with 7 bases between them. CDR1 and CDR2 (germline): SGHRS, YFSETQ. For the CDR3, the DNA is TGCGCCAGCAGCTTGGCCAGAAGTAATTCACCCCTCCACTTT. Its translation: CASSLARSNSPLHF.

The chain uses TRBV19 and TRBJ2-2; TRBD1 agrees at 10 bases. This CDR3 spans 16 amino acids. Looked up from germline, CDR1 is LNHDA and CDR2 is SQIVND (reference sequence). Trimming removed 6 bases from V and 6 bases from J; junction bases left unmatched: 10. The CDR3 DNA is TGTGCCAGTAGCACGAGGGGACAGGGGAAAGCCGGGGAGCTGTTTTTT. Its protein product is CASSTRGQGKAGELFF. The full variable domain, with the rest looked up from reference TRBV19 and TRBJ2-2, is DGGITQSPKYLFRKEGQNVTLSCEQNLNHDAMYWYRQDPGQGLRLIYYSQIVNDFQKGDIAEGYSVSREKKESFPLTVTSAQKNPTAFYLCASSTRGQGKAGELFFGEGSRLTVL.

The chain combines TRBV4-1 with TRBJ2-3; 7 bases are a match to TRBD2. The CDR3 sequence is 15 residues long. After removal of 3 bases from V and 0 bases from J, the junction contained 3 bases not matched to a gene. Looked up from germline, CDR1 is MGHRA and CDR2 is YSYEKL. CDR3 in amino acids: CASSHPAGSTDTQYF. CDR3 in DNA: TGCGCCAGCAGCCATCCAGCGGGGAGCACAGATACGCAGTATTTT.

Note on this clone: The same CDR3 is also encoded by other DNA sequences in this sample. The V and J genes are TRBV30 and TRBJ2-1, with D possibly matching TRBD2 (5 bases). V was trimmed by 0 bases and J by 0 bases, leaving 6 bases between them. Germline CDR1 is GTSNPN and CDR2 is SVGIG (reference sequence). The CDR3 has 14 amino acids. The CDR3 sequence: CAWSVRGSYNEQFF. CDR3 sequence (DNA): TGTGCCTGGAGTGTACGGGGCTCCTACAATGAGCAGTTCTTC. Full variable domain (remainder filled in from reference TRBV30 and TRBJ2-1): SQTIHQWPATLVQPVGSPLSLECTVEGTSNPNLYWYRQAAGRGLQLLFYSVGIGQISSEVPQNLSASRPQDRQFILSSKKLLLSDSGFYLCAWSVRGSYNEQFFGPGTRLTVL.

This chain uses TRBV6-6 with TRBJ2-3, with 9 bases fitting TRBD2. Germline CDR1 reads MNHNY; CDR2 reads SVGAGI (reference sequence). V lost 6 bases to trimming and J lost 6 bases; unmatched junction nucleotides: 10. CDR3 length equals 15 residues. CDR3 in amino acids: CASSNMGGGADTQYF. For the CDR3, the DNA is TGTGCCAGCAGCAACATGGGCGGGGGGGCTGATACGCAGTATTTT.

The chain couples TRBV6-5 to TRBJ1-2; maybe TRBD1 (5 bases). Germline V CDR1 and CDR2: MNHEY, SVGAGI. V was cut by 8 bases and J by 8 bases, with 15 bases left in between. CDR3 length: 12 amino acids. CDR3 sequence: CASRDLQGGYTF. The DNA for the CDR3 is TGTGCCAGCCGTGATCTCCAGGGAGGCTACACCTTC.

V gene TRBV27 combines with J gene TRBJ1-5; no definite D call. Germline V gives CDR1 MNHEY, CDR2 SMNVEV (reference sequence). The ends were cut back, 6 bases at V and 0 bases at J, with 15 bases in the middle. This CDR3 region has 16 residues. The CDR3 reads CASSDRDLGSNQPQHF. CDR3 nucleotide sequence: TGTGCCAGCAGCGACCGGGATCTGGGTAGCAATCAGCCCCAGCATTTT.

This rearrangement joins TRBV19 to TRBJ2-7; TRBD2 might be the D (5 bases). CDR3 length: 14 residues. Trimming cost V 4 bases and J 3 bases, with 13 bases left between them. Per the germline V gene, CDR1 is LNHDA and CDR2 is SQIVND (reference sequence). The CDR3 spells CASSTNEGIYEQYF. As DNA, the CDR3 is TGTGCCAGTAGTACTAACGAGGGAATCTACGAGCAGTACTTC.

The CDR3 region is CASSLGGTGGVGSYNSPLHF. CDR3 bases: TGCGCCAGCAGCCTCGGGGGGACAGGGGGTGTGGGCTCCTATAATTCACCCCTCCACTTT. The chain joins TRBV4-1 to TRBJ1-6; 11 bases are a match to TRBD1. The CDR3 spans 20 residues. Germline values: CDR1 MGHRA, CDR2 YSYEKL. J gave up 0 bases and V 4 bases, and 11 bases lay outside the gene matches.

This chain uses TRBV5-6 with TRBJ2-4, with 7 bases that match TRBD1. The CDR3 consists of 15 residues. Germline assignment: CDR1 SGHDT and CDR2 YYEEEE. V lost 2 bases and J lost 6; bases outside the gene matches: 8. The CDR3 spells CASSFNRGEGNIQYF. As DNA, the CDR3 is TGTGCCAGCAGCTTTAACAGGGGAGAGGGAAACATTCAGTACTTC.

The V call is TRBV7-6, the J call TRBJ2-3; 10 bases line up with TRBD2. Losses at the gene ends were 0 bases for V and 4 bases for J; bases not matched to a gene: 4. CDR3 size: 16 residues. CDR1 is SGHVS and CDR2 is FNYEAQ in the germline V gene. CDR3 in amino acids: CASSLATGTSADTQYF. The DNA for the CDR3 is TGTGCCAGCAGCTTAGCAACCGGGACTAGCGCAGATACGCAGTATTTT. Drawing the rest from reference TRBV7-6 and TRBJ2-3, the complete variable domain is GAGVSQSPRYKVTKRGQDVALRCDPISGHVSLYWYRQALGQGPEFLTYFNYEAQQDKSGLPNDRFSAERPEGSISTLTIQRTEQRDSAMYRCASSLATGTSADTQYFGPGTRLTVL.

J is TRBJ1-2 and V is TRBV5-4; 9 bases agree with TRBD1. V was clipped by 4 bases and J by 7 bases; unmatched bases: 8. The CDR3 covers 14 residues. Germline V gives CDR1 SGHNT, CDR2 YYREEE (reference sequence). CDR3 region: CASSEEGTGTGYTF. The CDR3, as DNA: TGTGCCAGCAGCGAGGAAGGGACAGGGACTGGCTACACCTTC.

This rearrangement joins TRBV7-8 to TRBJ2-7, with a weak D call TRBD1 (7 bases). Germline V gene lookup returns CDR1 SGHVS and CDR2 FQNEAQ. CDR3 length: 16 amino acids. The germline V and J ends were trimmed by 2 bases and 4 bases, with 18 bases remaining between them. The CDR3 region has the DNA TGTGCCAGCAGCTTACGGCGGGACAGAGGACCTTACGAGCAGTACTTC. Amino acid sequence: CASSLRRDRGPYEQYF.